This paragraph covers one TCR beta chain sequence. No antigen is known for it. The sample comes from a study of T cell clones after liver transplantation. Overall study findings and caveats: Post-transplant time points were not standardized, so conclusions are preliminary.

The repertoire was sequenced with immunoSEQ multiplex PCR; TCRdb's copy has only in-frame clones and lacks some. The sample shows tens of thousands of clones, 70% to 85% of them seen only once. The germline CDR1 and CDR2 sequences are SGHTA and FQGNSA. Trimming pared 7 bases from V and 5 bases from J, leaving 18 bases between. This CDR3 is built from 15 residues. This TCR derives from a human patient who received a liver transplant. Some T cells may be supplied by the graft donor. The material was CD4+ T cells from blood, obtained just over 45 months after liver transplant. The rearrangement joins TRBV7-2 to TRBJ2-1; D tentatively reads TRBD1 or TRBD2 (5 bases each). The CDR3 here is CASIRSGGLDNEQFF. The CDR3 nucleotides are TGTGCCAGCATCCGAAGTGGGGGTTTGGACAATGAGCAGTTCTTC.